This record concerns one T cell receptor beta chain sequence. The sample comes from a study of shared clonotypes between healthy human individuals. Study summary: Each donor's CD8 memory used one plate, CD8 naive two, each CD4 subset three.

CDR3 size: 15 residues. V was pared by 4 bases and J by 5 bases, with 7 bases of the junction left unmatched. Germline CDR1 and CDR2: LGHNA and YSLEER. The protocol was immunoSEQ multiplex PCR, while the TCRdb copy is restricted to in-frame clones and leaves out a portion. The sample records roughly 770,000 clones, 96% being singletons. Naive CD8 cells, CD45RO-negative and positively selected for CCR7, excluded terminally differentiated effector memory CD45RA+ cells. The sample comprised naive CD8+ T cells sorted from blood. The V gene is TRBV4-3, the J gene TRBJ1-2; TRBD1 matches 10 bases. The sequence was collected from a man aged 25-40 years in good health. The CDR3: CASSPGTGVDYGYTF. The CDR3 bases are TGCGCCAGCAGCCCCGGGACAGGGGTAGATTATGGCTACACCTTC.